These 21 T cell receptor beta chains were all obtained from the same sample, sequenced in a study of blood T cell repertoires in COVID-19. Measured with immunoSEQ multiplex PCR; TCRdb has only the in-frame clones, and not every one. The sample includes more than 250,000 clones, more than 75% seen only once; the top ten take 1.5% to 2%. Sequencing used peripheral blood. The receptors shown here come from a woman aged 45-65 years with acute or convalescent COVID-19.

The rearrangement uses TRBV9 and TRBJ1-2; D not certain. The CDR3 extends over 15 amino acids. V was cut by 0 bases and J by 3 bases, with 12 bases left in between. Germline assignment: CDR1 SGDLS and CDR2 YYNGEE. The CDR3 region has the DNA TGTGCCAGCAGCGTAGGAGGGATGGCTTACTATGGCTACACCTTC. Its translation: CASSVGGMAYYGYTF.

The rearrangement links TRBV28 to TRBJ1-3; the match to TRBD1 covers 9 bases. The V gene's germline CDR1 is MDHEN and CDR2 SYDVKM. With 8 bases clipped from V and 3 bases from J, the junction kept 14 bases outside the gene matches. This CDR3 comprises 17 residues. In DNA form, the CDR3 reads TGTGCCAGCTCTACCAGAGTGAGGACAGGGGATGGAAACACCATATATTTT. It is translated as CASSTRVRTGDGNTIYF.

V usage is TRBV5-4 and J usage is TRBJ1-4; possibly TRBD1 for D (5 bases). This CDR3 region has 16 residues. V lost 0 bases and J 6 bases, leaving 15 bases between the germline ends. Germline CDR1 and CDR2: SGHNT and YYREEE (reference sequence). The CDR3 spells CASSLVLGAGHEKLFF. DNA of the CDR3: TGTGCCAGCAGCTTGGTTTTAGGGGCAGGTCATGAAAAACTGTTTTTT.

This clone was counted a single time. J is TRBJ2-1 and V is TRBV7-2; 10 positions agree with TRBD2. The CDR3 has 16 residues. V shed 3 bases and J 9 bases; nucleotides not matched to a gene: 11. Looked up from germline, CDR1 is SGHTA and CDR2 is FQGNSA. Here the CDR3 DNA reads TGTGCCAGCAGCTTCTTCCGCCTAGCGGGAGACCGTGAGCAGTTCTTC. Amino acids: CASSFFRLAGDREQFF.

The chain combines TRBV5-1 with TRBJ2-7, with D tentatively TRBD1 (6 bases). Germline V CDR1 and CDR2: SGHRS, YFSETQ. This CDR3 comprises 14 residues. V was trimmed by 4 bases and J by 2 bases, leaving 13 bases between them. Here the CDR3 reads CASSPLQGPYEQYF. The CDR3 DNA reads TGCGCCAGCAGCCCCCTACAGGGCCCCTACGAGCAGTACTTC. Variable domain in full (rest from reference TRBV5-1 and TRBJ2-7): KAGVTQTPRYLIKTRGQQVTLSCSPISGHRSVSWYQQTPGQGLQFLFEYFSETQRNKGNFPGRFSGRQFSNSRSEMNVSTLELGDSALYLCASSPLQGPYEQYFGPGTRLTVT.

The chain links TRBV7-9 to TRBJ2-7; possible D gene TRBD1, 6 bases. The V and J ends lost 1 base and 3 bases respectively, with 13 bases between them. The CDR3 runs 15 residues. Germline V gives CDR1 SEHNR, CDR2 FQNEAQ (reference sequence). The CDR3 loop reads CASSLVWDNFYEQYF. The CDR3 nucleotides read TGTGCCAGCAGCTTAGTTTGGGACAACTTCTACGAGCAGTACTTC.

This rearrangement joins TRBV7-8 to TRBJ2-2; TRBD1 aligns across 7 bases. This CDR3 contains 15 residues. J lost 3 bases, V lost 4 bases, and 5 bases had no gene match. The germline gives CDR1 SGHVS, CDR2 FQNEAQ. The CDR3 sequence: CASSSGDSYTGELFF. CDR3 bases: TGTGCCAGCAGCTCTGGGGACAGTTACACCGGGGAGCTGTTTTTT.

The chain employs TRBV7-2 and TRBJ1-2; 7 bases match TRBD1. J was trimmed by 4 bases and V by 0 bases; bases with no gene match: 5. CDR3 size: 15 residues. The germline V gene has CDR1 SGHTA and CDR2 FQGNSA. The CDR3 loop is CASSLAGQPIYGYTF. CDR3 bases: TGTGCCAGCAGCTTAGCGGGACAGCCCATCTATGGCTACACCTTC.

The V call is TRBV11-2, the J call TRBJ2-2; D is ambiguous. The V end was cut by 1 base, the J end by 3 bases, with 6 bases between. Germline V lookup: CDR1 SGHAT, CDR2 FQNNGV. CDR3 length equals 14 residues. The CDR3 sequence is CASSLVRYTGELFF. CDR3 coding DNA: TGTGCCAGCAGCTTAGTGCGTTACACCGGGGAGCTGTTTTTT.

The chain couples TRBV7-6 to TRBJ1-1; the match to TRBD1 covers 7 bases. V lost 3 bases and J lost 7; bases outside the gene matches: 2. This CDR3 contains 12 residues. Germline-derived CDR1 and CDR2 are SGHVS and FNYEAQ. CDR3 residues: CASSFRDSEAFF. CDR3 DNA: TGTGCCAGCAGCTTTCGGGACAGTGAAGCTTTCTTT.

The chain uses TRBV7-2 and TRBJ1-3, with D tentatively TRBD1 (6 bases). The CDR3 totals 13 residues. V lost 8 bases and J 0 bases, leaving 8 bases between the germline ends. Germline assignment: CDR1 SGHTA and CDR2 FQGNSA. For the CDR3, the DNA is TGTGCCAGCGGACAGTACTCTGGAAACACCATATATTTT. Translated: CASGQYSGNTIYF.

The chain combines TRBV6-5 with TRBJ1-5; no clear D gene. The CDR3 spans 15 residues. V shed 0 bases and J shed 0 bases, with 6 bases lying between them. Germline assignment: CDR1 MNHEY and CDR2 SVGAGI. This CDR3 reads CASSYSADSNQPQHF. Here the CDR3 DNA reads TGTGCCAGCAGTTACTCGGCGGATAGCAATCAGCCCCAGCATTTT.

V and J are TRBV6-6 and TRBJ2-3; a weak D match, TRBD2 (6 bases). Between the trimmed V and J ends, which lost 0 bases and 0 bases, there was a span of 10 bases. The CDR3 loop spans 16 amino acids. CDR1 and CDR2 (germline): MNHNY, SVGAGI (reference sequence). CDR3 sequence (DNA): TGTGCCAGCAGTTACTCTGCCGGGACTAGCACAGATACGCAGTATTTT. Translation: CASSYSAGTSTDTQYF.

This clone was detected once. The chain couples TRBV20-1 to TRBJ2-7, with D possibly TRBD2 on 5 matching bases. Trimming cost V 6 bases and J 5 bases, with 11 bases left between them. The CDR3 contains 11 residues. The germline CDR1 and CDR2 sequences are DFQATT and SNEGSKA (reference sequence). Here the CDR3 DNA reads TGCAGTGCCCAAAAGCGGAACGAGCAGTACTTC. It is translated as CSAQKRNEQYF.

The chain carries TRBV2 and TRBJ2-2; 7 bases align to TRBD2. The CDR3 covers 19 residues. V shed 0 bases and J 4 bases; nucleotides not matched to a gene: 14. CDR1 is SNHLY and CDR2 is FYNNEI in the germline V gene. The CDR3 DNA sequence: TGTGCCAGCAGTGAAGCGCTTCATTTCGCGGGAGTGACCACCGGGGAGCTGTTTTTT. Encoded protein: CASSEALHFAGVTTGELFF.

The chain has TRBV9 and TRBJ2-1, with D possibly TRBD1 on 5 matching bases. With 0 bases removed from V and 2 bases from J, the gap between germline ends came to 9 bases. The CDR3 spans 15 residues. Germline V gives CDR1 SGDLS, CDR2 YYNGEE. CDR3 residues: CASSVGQRTYNEQFF. The CDR3 DNA sequence: TGTGCCAGCAGCGTAGGACAGAGGACCTACAATGAGCAGTTCTTC.

The V gene is TRBV18, the J gene TRBJ2-6, with 7 bases identical to TRBD1. Germline assignment: CDR1 KGHSH and CDR2 LQKENI. V lost 4 bases, J lost 6 bases, and 12 bases stayed unmatched. The CDR3 contains 17 residues. The CDR3 protein is CASSQRRTGVLANVLTF. Written as DNA, the CDR3 is TGTGCCAGCTCACAACGACGGACAGGAGTGTTGGCCAACGTCCTGACTTTC.

V gene TRBV24-1 combines with J gene TRBJ1-2; tentatively, D is TRBD1 (6 bases). Looked up from germline, CDR1 is KGHDR and CDR2 is SFDVKD. CDR3 length equals 13 residues. Trimming took off 3 bases at V and 6 bases at J, with 10 bases between the two ends. This chain's CDR3 is CATSDQGIDGYTF. CDR3 sequence (DNA): TGTGCCACCAGTGATCAGGGGATCGATGGCTACACCTTC.

The gene calls are TRBV28 and TRBJ2-2, with TRBD1 identical over 8 bases. V dropped 5 bases and J dropped 0; count of bases not matched to a gene: 5. The CDR3 spans 16 residues. The V gene's germline CDR1 is MDHEN and CDR2 SYDVKM. The CDR3 coding sequence is TGTGCCAGCAGTCCTTGGACAGGGACGAACACCGGGGAGCTGTTTTTT. It translates to CASSPWTGTNTGELFF.

This chain links TRBV6-6 with TRBJ1-4; 8 bases align to TRBD1. The germline V gene has CDR1 MNHNY and CDR2 SVGAGI (reference sequence). Trimming took 0 bases from V and 12 from J; bases not matched to a gene: 3. The CDR3 has 13 residues. The CDR3 region is CASSYSYRGELFF. The CDR3 nucleotides are TGTGCCAGCAGTTACTCCTACAGGGGGGAACTGTTTTTT.

The chain employs TRBV11-2 and TRBJ2-3; TRBD1 might be the D (6 bases). The CDR3 is 16 amino acids. The germline gives CDR1 SGHAT, CDR2 FQNNGV. The germline V and J ends were trimmed by 3 bases and 0 bases, with 13 bases remaining between them. The CDR3 coding sequence is TGTGCCAGCAGCTTCCAGGGGACCTACAGCACAGATACGCAGTATTTT. Its protein product is CASSFQGTYSTDTQYF.